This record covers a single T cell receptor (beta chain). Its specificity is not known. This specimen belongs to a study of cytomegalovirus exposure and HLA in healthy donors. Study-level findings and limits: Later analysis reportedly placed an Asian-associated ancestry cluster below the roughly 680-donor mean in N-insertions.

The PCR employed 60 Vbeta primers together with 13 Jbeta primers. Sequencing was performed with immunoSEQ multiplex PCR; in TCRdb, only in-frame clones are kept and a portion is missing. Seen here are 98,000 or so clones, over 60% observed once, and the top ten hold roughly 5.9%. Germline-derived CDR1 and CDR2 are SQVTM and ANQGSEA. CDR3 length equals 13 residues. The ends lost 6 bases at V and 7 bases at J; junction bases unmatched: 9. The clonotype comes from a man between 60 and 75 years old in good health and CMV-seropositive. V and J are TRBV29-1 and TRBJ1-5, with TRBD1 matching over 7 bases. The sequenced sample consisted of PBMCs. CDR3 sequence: CSVAGGMGQPQHF. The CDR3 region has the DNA TGCAGCGTGGCAGGGGGAATGGGACAGCCCCAGCATTTT.